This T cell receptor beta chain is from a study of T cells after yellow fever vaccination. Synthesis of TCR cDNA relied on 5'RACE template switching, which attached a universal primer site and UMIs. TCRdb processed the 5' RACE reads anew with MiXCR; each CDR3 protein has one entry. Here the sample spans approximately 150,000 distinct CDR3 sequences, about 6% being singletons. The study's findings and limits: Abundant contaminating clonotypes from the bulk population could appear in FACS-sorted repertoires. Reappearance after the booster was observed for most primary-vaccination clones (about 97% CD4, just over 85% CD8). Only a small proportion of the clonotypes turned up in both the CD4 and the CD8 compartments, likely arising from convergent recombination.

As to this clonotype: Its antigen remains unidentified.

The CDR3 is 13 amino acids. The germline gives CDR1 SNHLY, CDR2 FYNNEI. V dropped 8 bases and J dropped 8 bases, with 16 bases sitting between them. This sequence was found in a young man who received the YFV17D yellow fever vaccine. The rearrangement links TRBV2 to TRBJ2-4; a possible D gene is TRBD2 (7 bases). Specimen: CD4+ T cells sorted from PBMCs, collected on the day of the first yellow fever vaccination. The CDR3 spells CASREGGLDIQYF. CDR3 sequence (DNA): TGTGCCAGCCGAGAGGGGGGGTTAGACATTCAGTACTTC.